These 18 T cell receptor beta chains came from one sample sequenced in a study of T cells in Graves' hyperthyroidism and ophthalmopathy. TCR beta CDR3 sequences were amplified from RNA transcripts. The HTBI primer set was used in a first-round RT-PCR of the TCR CDR3. MiXCR was run by TCRdb on the multiplex PCR reads, yielding one entry per CDR3 protein. The repertoire holds fewer than 900,000 distinct CDR3 sequences, approximately 18% seen once, with 16% in the top ten. The sample comprised blood. The receptors here all came from a woman between 50 and 59 years old with Graves' hyperthyroidism that later progressed to Graves' ophthalmopathy.

The chain links TRBV10-3 to TRBJ1-1; possibly TRBD1 for D (5 bases). The length of the CDR3 is 12 residues. Trimming took off 6 bases at V and 8 bases at J, with 13 bases between the two ends. Germline CDR1 is ENHRY and CDR2 is SYGVKD. The CDR3 DNA is TGTGCCATCAGACCCCAGGGATTGGAAGCTTTCTTT. It translates to CAIRPQGLEAFF.

Concerning this clonotype: The junction departs from the called germline gene at one end, perhaps through a read error. This rearrangement joins TRBV4-1 to TRBJ2-3, with 10 bases that match TRBD2. This CDR3 region has 16 residues. Germline V lookup: CDR1 MGHRA, CDR2 YSYEKL. The CDR3 region has the DNA TGCGCCAGCAGCCAAGGTAGCGGGGGGTACACAGGTACGCAGTATTTT. Translating it yields CASSQGSGGYTGTQYF.

Ten or more counts support this clonotype. The chain joins TRBV11-2 to TRBJ1-2; the match to TRBD1 covers 11 bases. J was trimmed by 3 bases and V by 3 bases; bases with no gene match: 6. This CDR3 is 16 amino acids long. CDR1 and CDR2 (germline): SGHAT, FQNNGV. In DNA form, the CDR3 reads TGTGCCAGCAGCTTGACCGGGACAGGGGGGGACTATGGCTACACCTTC. Translated, it gives CASSLTGTGGDYGYTF.

The chain joins TRBV27 to TRBJ1-4; the D gene is possibly TRBD1 (5 bases). The CDR3 has 13 amino acids. Between the trimmed V and J ends, which lost 9 bases and 15 bases, there was a span of 23 bases. From germline, CDR1 is MNHEY and CDR2 SMNVEV (reference sequence). CDR3 amino acids: CASSQGALDVLFF. The CDR3 DNA follows: TGTGCCAGTTCCCAGGGCGCGCTCGATGTCTTGTTTTTT.

This clonotype was detected many times. The rearrangement joins TRBV11-2 to TRBJ2-3, with D uncertain. Trimming took 2 bases from V and 3 from J, leaving 12 bases between them. Germline V lookup: CDR1 SGHAT, CDR2 FQNNGV. The CDR3 totals 15 residues. The CDR3 protein is CASSLMVLDTDTQYF. DNA for the CDR3: TGTGCCAGCAGCTTAATGGTGCTGGATACAGATACGCAGTATTTT.

This clonotype has a count of ten or more. The V and J genes are TRBV3-1 and TRBJ2-7; D is undetermined. This CDR3 region has 13 residues. Trimming shortened V by 3 bases and J by 4 bases, and 10 bases separated the two germline ends. Germline V gene data show CDR1 as LGHDT and CDR2 as YNNKEL (reference sequence). The CDR3 sequence: CASSQWVGYEQYF. CDR3 DNA sequence: TGTGCCAGCAGCCAGTGGGTGGGTTACGAGCAGTACTTC.

In its sample, this clonotype was seen many times. The chain couples TRBV20-1 to TRBJ2-5; the D is unclear. This CDR3 region has 12 residues. Germline values: CDR1 DFQATT, CDR2 SNEGSKA (reference sequence). Deletions cut 3 bases from V and 3 bases from J, with 8 bases between. The chain's CDR3 is CSASRVEETQYF. The CDR3 DNA is TGCAGTGCTAGCCGGGTAGAAGAGACCCAGTACTTC.

This clonotype appeared a few times. Compared with germline, one end of the junction differs, possibly owing to a read error. The chain links TRBV14 to TRBJ1-2; 9 nucleotides align to TRBD1. This CDR3 has 16 amino acids. CDR1 SGHDN and CDR2 FVKESK come from the germline V gene. The CDR3 is CAGSRGTGSGNYGYTF. CDR3 nucleotides: TGTGCCGGCAGCCGGGGGACAGGGTCCGGGAACTATGGCTACACCTTC.

This clonotype turned up a few times. The gene calls are TRBV19 and TRBJ1-5, with TRBD1 as a possible D gene (5 bases). CDR3 length: 15 amino acids. The germline V gene encodes CDR1 LNHDA and CDR2 SQIVND (reference sequence). V lost 1 base and J 5 bases, leaving 12 bases between the germline ends. The DNA of the CDR3 is TGTGCCAGTAGTATAGGCGGACAAATCCATCAGCCCCAGCATTTT. Protein: CASSIGGQIHQPQHF. Full variable domain (outside the CDR3, taken from reference TRBV19 and TRBJ1-5): DGGITQSPKYLFRKEGQNVTLSCEQNLNHDAMYWYRQDPGQGLRLIYYSQIVNDFQKGDIAEGYSVSREKKESFPLTVTSAQKNPTAFYLCASSIGGQIHQPQHFGDGTRLSIL.

This clonotype was detected a few times. V usage is TRBV3-1 and J usage is TRBJ2-1; D is ambiguous. Germline values: CDR1 LGHDT, CDR2 YNNKEL (reference sequence). The V end lost 5 bases, the J end lost 5 bases, and 10 bases lay between the germline ends. The CDR3 totals 13 residues. The DNA for the CDR3 is TGTGCCAGCAGCTCGGACCTCGACAATGAGCAGTTCTTC. Encoded protein: CASSSDLDNEQFF.

This chain connects TRBV7-6 to TRBJ1-1; D uncertain. From germline, CDR1 is SGHVS and CDR2 FNYEAQ. The CDR3 is made up of 14 amino acids. Between the trimmed V and J ends, which lost 5 bases and 3 bases, there was a span of 13 bases. The CDR3 nucleotides are TGTGCCAGCAGCCCGTCCCCGTTTTACACTGAAGCTTTCTTT. This gives the protein CASSPSPFYTEAFF. The whole variable domain, filled in from reference TRBV7-6 and TRBJ1-1, reads GAGVSQSPRYKVTKRGQDVALRCDPISGHVSLYWYRQALGQGPEFLTYFNYEAQQDKSGLPNDRFSAERPEGSISTLTIQRTEQRDSAMYRCASSPSPFYTEAFFGQGTRLTVV.

The chain joins TRBV15 to TRBJ1-4; D is uncertain. CDR1 LNHNV and CDR2 YYDKDF come from the germline V gene (reference sequence). Trimming took 8 bases from V and 8 from J, leaving 15 bases between them. This CDR3 has 13 residues. The CDR3 DNA sequence: TGTGCCACCGAAAATTTACAGCGGGAAAAACTGTTTTTT. It codes for CATENLQREKLFF.

The chain links TRBV5-6 to TRBJ2-5; 8 nucleotides agree with TRBD1. The CDR3 is 16 residues long. Trimming at V came to 0 bases and at J to 2 bases, leaving 6 bases not matched to a gene. Germline V CDR1 and CDR2: SGHDT, YYEEEE. This CDR3 reads CASSLGMDRVQETQYF. The CDR3 DNA is TGTGCCAGCAGCTTGGGTATGGACAGGGTTCAAGAGACCCAGTACTTC. The whole variable domain, filled in from reference TRBV5-6 and TRBJ2-5, reads DAGVTQSPTHLIKTRGQQVTLRCSPKSGHDTVSWYQQALGQGPQFIFQYYEEEERQRGNFPDRFSGHQFPNYSSELNVNALLLGDSALYLCASSLGMDRVQETQYFGPGTRLLVL.

This clonotype came up a few times. The chain carries TRBV20-1 and TRBJ1-5; D not certain. V lost 1 base and J 0 bases, leaving 10 bases between the germline ends. The CDR3 covers 15 residues. The germline gives CDR1 DFQATT, CDR2 SNEGSKA (reference sequence). The CDR3 sequence: CSARGTGDSNQPQHF. The CDR3 DNA reads as TGCAGTGCTAGAGGGACGGGCGATAGCAATCAGCCCCAGCATTTT.

The chain employs TRBV20-1 and TRBJ1-2; the match to TRBD1 covers 10 bases. CDR1 and CDR2 (germline): DFQATT, SNEGSKA (reference sequence). This CDR3 spans 14 amino acids. J gave up 4 bases and V 3 bases, and 5 bases lay outside the gene matches. The CDR3 sequence is CSARSTGGGYGYTF. Written as DNA, the CDR3 is TGCAGTGCTAGGTCGACAGGGGGCGGCTATGGCTACACCTTC.

The chain has TRBV9 and TRBJ2-1, with D perhaps TRBD2 (7 bases). Between the trimmed V and J ends, which lost 4 bases and 8 bases, there was a span of 13 bases. The germline gives CDR1 SGDLS, CDR2 YYNGEE. There are 13 residues in the CDR3. The CDR3 region is CASSLGGVHEQFF. CDR3 DNA sequence: TGTGCCAGCAGCTTAGGGGGGGTCCATGAGCAGTTCTTC.

The chain joins TRBV15 to TRBJ1-2; D is uncertain. Trimming took off 6 bases at V and 8 bases at J, with 16 bases between the two ends. The CDR3 is 13 amino acids. Germline V gene data show CDR1 as LNHNV and CDR2 as YYDKDF (reference sequence). CDR3 nucleotides: TGTGCCACCAGTGACGGCGCGGGGAGCGGCTACACCTTC. This sequence encodes CATSDGAGSGYTF.

The CDR3 spells CASSPPEWETQYF. The CDR3 coding sequence is TGTGCCAGCAGCCCCCCCGAGTGGGAGACCCAGTACTTC. This chain connects TRBV7-6 to TRBJ2-5, with D uncertain. The CDR3 sequence is 13 residues long. CDR1 and CDR2 (germline): SGHVS, FNYEAQ. V gave up 5 bases and J gave up 5 bases, with 12 bases separating them.